This TCR beta chain comes out of a study of blood T cell repertoires in COVID-19. Sequenced by immunoSEQ multiplex PCR; TCRdb stores in-frame clones only, minus some. The sample has 130,000 or so clones, roughly 80% seen once. The CDR3 loop spans 13 amino acids. The sequence came from a man aged 35-49 years with acute COVID-19. V and J are TRBV21-1 and TRBJ1-2. TRBV21-1 is described as a pseudogene. The sequenced sample consisted of PBMCs or T cells enriched from blood (not recorded which). For the CDR3, the DNA is TGTGCCAGCAGCAAAGGCAGGGAGGAGGGCTACACCTTC. Protein product: CASSKGREEGYTF.